This note documents a single T cell receptor (beta chain) sequence. Its cognate antigen is unknown. Via MiXCR, TCRdb re-called the multiplex PCR reads, giving one row per CDR3 protein. Of about 110,000 distinct CDR3 sequences listed, roughly 29% are singletons. These data come from a study of breast tumors, draining lymph nodes, adjacent tissues. With V trimmed by 8 bases and J by 7 bases, 11 bases remained unmatched. This CDR3 region has 15 residues. The study, taken as a whole, reports: Most tumor T cells seemingly derive from lymph node, then expand in tumor. Compared with basal-like, luminal-like tumors shared significantly more repertoire with nontumor tissue. That most tumor T cells come from lymph nodes remained unproven. Compared with lymph nodes, tumors were less diverse; compared with nontumor tissue, more.

Breast cancer patients provided tissue from their axillary draining lymph nodes. The TCR comes from a female donor with breast cancer. Some clones in this sample may be carry-over from other donors' samples. The chain is built from TRBV12-3 or TRBV12-4 and TRBJ2-2; 9 positions match TRBD2. Sequenced: axillary lymph node tissue. CDR3 sequence (DNA): TGTGCCAGCCTTTGGGCGGGAGGGCAACTCGGGGAGCTGTTTTTT. It specifies CASLWAGGQLGELFF.